These 2 T cell receptor beta chains were all obtained from the same sample, sequenced in a study of radiation and T cells in renal cell carcinoma. Time point: blood 2 weeks post-SBRT. Treatment given: 15 Gy SBRT to primary tumor, nephrectomy 4 weeks later. Profiled with immunoSEQ multiplex PCR; TCRdb holds only in-frame clones, not every one. The sample yields about 130,000 clones, 81% seen once. The material was blood, obtained from a patient whose treatment included radiotherapy and nephrectomy. Every receptor here comes from a woman in her fifties or sixties with renal cell carcinoma.

V is TRBV4-2 and J is TRBJ2-1; 8 nucleotides align to TRBD2. Germline values: CDR1 LGHNA, CDR2 YNFKEQ. The CDR3 has 16 amino acids. The V segment lost 0 bases and the J segment 6 bases; nucleotides outside the gene matches: 7. This chain's CDR3 is CASSQDDRGGGNEQFF. The CDR3 DNA is TGTGCCAGCAGCCAAGATGACCGGGGGGGAGGCAATGAGCAGTTCTTC.

The chain uses TRBV10-3 and TRBJ1-2, with 11 bases that match TRBD1. The junction had 9 bases not matched to a gene; V was cut back by 6 bases and J by 6 bases. Looked up from germline, CDR1 is ENHRY and CDR2 is SYGVKD. This CDR3 is built from 15 residues. CDR3 residues: CAISNLDRGLDGYTF. As DNA, the CDR3 is TGTGCCATCAGCAACCTGGACAGGGGGCTGGATGGCTACACCTTC.